The rows below give T cell receptor beta chains drawn from one sample of a study of cytomegalovirus exposure and HLA in healthy donors. Assay: immunoSEQ multiplex PCR; the TCRdb copy retains only in-frame clones and omits some. The table includes over 120,000 clones, about nine tenths detected once. The sequenced sample consisted of PBMCs. Receptor source: a man between 18 and 35 years old in good health and CMV-seropositive. Both conserved end residues are part of each CDR3. Fields, in order: V gene, J gene, clone size, D gene, CDR3 DNA, CDR3 protein. The D gene is left open where the match is weak. Size is omitted from some rows. Given values are once, few, many or a class for expanded clones.

TRBV9	TRBJ2-1	.	TRBD2	TGTGCCAGCAGCGTAGACGGGACTAGCGGGGGGAATTCCCAGCAGTTCTTC	CASSVDGTSGGNSQQFF
TRBV4-1	TRBJ1-1	few	.	TGCGCCAGCAGCCAAGGTTCGGCGGCGGGTGAAGCTTTCTTT	CASSQGSAAGEAFF
TRBV27	TRBJ2-2	.	.	TGTGCCAGCAGTTTAGTCTCCGACACCGGGGCCGGGGAGCTGTTTTTT	CASSLVSDTGAGELFF
TRBV5-4	TRBJ1-6	.	TRBD1	TGTGCCAGCAGCTTTCCGGGACAGGGGGTCAATTCACCCCTCCACTTT	CASSFPGQGVNSPLHF
TRBV15	TRBJ1-2	once	TRBD1	TGTGCCACCAGCAGAGAGGTCGAGGGGGCTGACTATGGCTACACCTTC	CATSREVEGADYGYTF
TRBV18	TRBJ1-6	.	TRBD1	TGTGCCAGCTCAGAGGGACAGGCCTATTCACCCCTCCACTTT	CASSEGQAYSPLHF
TRBV14	TRBJ2-1	.	TRBD2	TGTGCCAGCAGCCGAGGACTAGCGGGAGGGCTATACAATGAGCAGTTCTTC	CASSRGLAGGLYNEQFF
TRBV10-1	TRBJ2-1	once	.	TGCGCCAGCAGTGAGACGAGTGAGCAGTTCTTC	CASSETSEQFF
TRBV7-2	TRBJ1-2	.	.	TGTGCCAGCAGCTTAATGGGGACCTCGGGGGTCTATGGCTACACCTTC	CASSLMGTSGVYGYTF
TRBV28	TRBJ2-1	.	TRBD2	TGTGCCAGCAGTTTATCTTTAGCGGGGACTTACAATGAGCAGTTCTTC	CASSLSLAGTYNEQFF
TRBV5-1	TRBJ2-2	.	TRBD2	TGCGCCAGCAGCATCCGTTCTAGCGGGGGTAACACCGGGGAGCTGTTTTTT	CASSIRSSGGNTGELFF
TRBV10-1	TRBJ2-1	.	.	TGCGCCAGCAGTGAGTCGAGGTCTCCTCTCGACAATGAGCAGTTCTTC	CASSESRSPLDNEQFF
TRBV19	TRBJ1-4	few	TRBD1	TGTGCCAGTAGTTGGACAGGGATTGAAAAACTGTTTTTT	CASSWTGIEKLFF
TRBV29-1	TRBJ2-1	.	TRBD2	TGCAGCGTGGGGACTAGCGGCCGCTACAATGAGCAGTTCTTC	CSVGTSGRYNEQFF
TRBV7-9	TRBJ2-1	.	TRBD2	TGTGCCAGCATCCGACCGAGGGCGGGAGGGCCAGACAATGAGCAGTTCTTC	CASIRPRAGGPDNEQFF
TRBV30	TRBJ1-2	.	.	TGTGCCTGGAGTGTACTACAGGAAGGGGGCTACACCTTC	CAWSVLQEGGYTF
TRBV29-1	TRBJ1-2	.	.	TGCAGCGTTGTTGTGGCATTCAATGGCTACACCTTC	CSVVVAFNGYTF